Presented here are 21 T cell receptor beta chains from one specimen sequenced in a study of blood T cell repertoires in COVID-19. Profiled with immunoSEQ multiplex PCR; TCRdb holds only in-frame clones, not every one. The sample shows around 100,000 clones, 80% to 85% of them seen only once. Sequencing input: peripheral blood. These receptors all stem from a woman in her 70s with acute or convalescent COVID-19.

V gene TRBV3-1 (or the pseudogene TRBV3-2) combines with J gene TRBJ1-3; 7 bases match TRBD1. The V and J ends lost 4 bases and 4 bases, in that order; junction bases with no gene match: 4. CDR3 size: 14 residues. Germline V lookup: CDR1 LGHDT, CDR2 YNNKEL (reference sequence). The CDR3 spells CASSRGTVGNTIYF. In DNA form, the CDR3 reads TGTGCCAGCAGCCGTGGGACAGTGGGAAACACCATATATTTT.

This clone has just a few counts. The CDR3 nucleotides read TGTGCCAGCAGTTTATGGACTCCCAACTCCTACAATGAGCAGTTCTTC. Translating it yields CASSLWTPNSYNEQFF. This chain uses TRBV28 with TRBJ2-1; unclear D gene. Deletions cut 0 bases from V and 0 bases from J, with 9 bases between. CDR1 and CDR2 from the germline V gene are MDHEN and SYDVKM. This CDR3 spans 16 amino acids.

This clone was seen a single time. The chain links TRBV28 to TRBJ2-7, with D possibly TRBD1 on 5 matching bases. The germline gives CDR1 MDHEN, CDR2 SYDVKM. CDR3 size: 16 residues. Trimming pared 6 bases from V and 3 bases from J, leaving 21 bases between. CDR3 in DNA: TGTGCCAGCAGCATAATGCGTACAGGATCGGTCTACGAGCAGTACTTC. This codes for CASSIMRTGSVYEQYF.

The chain couples TRBV3-1 (or the pseudogene TRBV3-2) to TRBJ2-5; TRBD1 agrees at 9 bases. Trimming at V came to 0 bases and at J to 2 bases, leaving 4 bases not matched to a gene. Germline-derived CDR1 and CDR2 are LGHDT and YNNKEL (reference sequence). The CDR3 loop spans 16 amino acids. CDR3 in DNA: TGTGCCAGCAGCCAAGAGGGACAGGGAACGCAAGAGACCCAGTACTTC. It encodes CASSQEGQGTQETQYF.

The chain links TRBV2 to TRBJ2-2; D remains ambiguous. Trimming cost V 5 bases and J 8 bases, with 9 bases left between them. Germline CDR1 is SNHLY and CDR2 is FYNNEI. The length of the CDR3 is 12 residues. Here the CDR3 reads CASSTERGELFF. CDR3 nucleotides: TGTGCCAGCAGTACCGAGAGGGGGGAGCTGTTTTTT.

The CDR3 protein is CASSPLSGPLSGNTIYF. The CDR3 DNA reads TGTGCCAGCAGCCCCTTGTCCGGTCCGCTTTCTGGAAACACCATATATTTT. This chain uses TRBV3-1 (or the pseudogene TRBV3-2) with TRBJ1-3; unclear D gene. The CDR3 consists of 17 residues. V was clipped by 4 bases and J by 1 base, with 17 bases between them. Germline loops: CDR1 LGHDT, CDR2 YNNKEL (reference sequence).

The rearrangement links TRBV2 to TRBJ1-5; tentatively, D is TRBD1 (6 bases). The CDR3 is made up of 16 amino acids. V was cut by 0 bases and J by 2 bases, with 11 bases left in between. Germline lookup yields CDR1 SNHLY and CDR2 FYNNEI. DNA for the CDR3: TGTGCCAGCAGTGAAGCGGGGGCATATGGCAATCAGCCCCAGCATTTT. This gives the protein CASSEAGAYGNQPQHF. Together with reference TRBV2 and TRBJ1-5, the CDR3 gives the full variable domain: EPEVTQTPSHQVTQMGQEVILRCVPISNHLYFYWYRQILGQKVEFLVSFYNNEISEKSEIFDDQFSVERPDGSNFTLKIRSTKLEDSAMYFCASSEAGAYGNQPQHFGDGTRLSIL.

The chain links TRBV11-3 to TRBJ1-1; D is possibly TRBD1 (5 bases). Deletions cut 0 bases from V and 4 bases from J, with 9 bases between. Germline assignment: CDR1 SGHNT and CDR2 YENEEA. This CDR3 has 14 amino acids. The CDR3 bases are TGTGCCAGCAGCTTAGACCCGACAGCCACTGAAGCTTTCTTT. It translates to CASSLDPTATEAFF.

The rearrangement joins TRBV7-2 to TRBJ2-7, with 7 bases matching TRBD2. The germline gives CDR1 SGHTA, CDR2 FQGNSA. The V segment lost 4 bases and the J segment 3 bases; nucleotides outside the gene matches: 15. This CDR3 is built from 17 residues. CDR3 in DNA: TGTGCCAGCAGCTCCCGGCGGGGAGGGGCGGCCTTCTACGAGCAGTACTTC. It encodes CASSSRRGGAAFYEQYF. Filled out from reference TRBV7-2 and TRBJ2-7, the complete variable domain reads GAGVSQSPSNKVTEKGKDVELRCDPISGHTALYWYRQSLGQGLEFLIYFQGNSAPDKSGLPSDRFSAERTGGSVSTLTIQRTQQEDSAVYLCASSSRRGGAAFYEQYFGPGTRLTVT.

DNA of the CDR3: TGCGCCAGCAGCCCCACTAGCGGGGACAATGAGCAGTTCTTC. Its protein is CASSPTSGDNEQFF. The chain recombines TRBV5-1 with TRBJ2-1, with TRBD2 matching 10 bases. The germline CDR1 and CDR2 sequences are SGHRS and YFSETQ. The CDR3 is 14 amino acids. V dropped 4 bases and J dropped 5; count of bases not matched to a gene: 3.

The J gene is TRBJ1-5, the V gene TRBV2, with no clear D. From germline, CDR1 is SNHLY and CDR2 FYNNEI. The CDR3 spans 15 residues. Trimming removed 2 bases from V and 3 bases from J, with 11 bases in between. The CDR3 is CASSESVGDNQPQHF. In DNA form, the CDR3 reads TGTGCCAGCAGTGAATCCGTCGGGGACAATCAGCCCCAGCATTTT.

The rearrangement links TRBV7-2 to TRBJ2-7; perhaps TRBD1 as D (6 bases). Germline CDR1 SGHTA, CDR2 FQGNSA. Trimming stripped 5 bases from V and 1 base from J, with 12 bases between. The CDR3 extends over 14 amino acids. The CDR3 here is CASSIDRFSYEQYF. The CDR3 DNA reads as TGTGCCAGCAGCATCGACAGGTTTTCCTACGAGCAGTACTTC.

The chain couples TRBV5-1 to TRBJ1-5; 7 bases line up with TRBD1. This CDR3 has 15 residues. Germline CDR1 is SGHRS and CDR2 is YFSETQ. Trimming at V came to 0 bases and at J to 2 bases, leaving 2 bases not matched to a gene. CDR3 loop: CASSLEGQGNQPQHF. CDR3 DNA sequence: TGCGCCAGCAGCTTGGAAGGACAGGGCAATCAGCCCCAGCATTTT.

This rearrangement joins TRBV5-1 to TRBJ2-7, with TRBD2 matching over 7 bases. This CDR3 comprises 14 residues. The J segment lost 2 bases and the V segment lost 0 bases, leaving 2 bases of the junction unmatched. CDR1 is SGHRS, CDR2 YFSETQ, per germline. The CDR3 DNA is TGCGCCAGCAGCTTGGAAGCGGGAACCTACGAGCAGTACTTC. Its translation: CASSLEAGTYEQYF.

V usage is TRBV5-1 and J usage is TRBJ2-1, with 9 bases identical to TRBD1. Germline V gene lookup returns CDR1 SGHRS and CDR2 YFSETQ. After removal of 2 bases from V and 6 bases from J, the junction contained 9 bases not matched to a gene. There are 16 residues in the CDR3. The CDR3 DNA is TGCGCCAGCAGCTTTTCCGTAGCGGACAGGGGCAATGAGCAGTTCTTC. This sequence encodes CASSFSVADRGNEQFF.

This clone is a singleton in its sample. This sequence joins TRBV24-1 and TRBJ2-1; possible D gene TRBD2, 6 bases. The CDR3 length is 16 residues. Germline CDR1 is KGHDR and CDR2 is SFDVKD. The ends were cut back, 1 base at V and 2 bases at J, with 11 bases in the middle. The CDR3 region is CATSDLRGNTYNEQFF. CDR3 bases: TGTGCCACCAGTGATTTACGGGGGAACACCTACAATGAGCAGTTCTTC.

The chain carries TRBV10-3 and TRBJ2-7; D is perhaps TRBD2 (7 bases). Per the germline V gene, CDR1 is ENHRY and CDR2 is SYGVKD. This CDR3 is 18 amino acids long. V lost 2 bases to trimming and J lost 5 bases, with 25 bases between them. CDR3 bases: TGTGCCATCAGTGAGCCGGGGGGTGGGGGCACCGGACCAGACGAGCAGTACTTC. It encodes CAISEPGGGGTGPDEQYF.

The rearrangement joins TRBV6-1 to TRBJ1-4, with 9 bases that match TRBD1. This CDR3 is built from 15 residues. CDR1 MNHNS and CDR2 SASEGT come from the germline V gene. V gave up 1 base and J gave up 8 bases; unmatched junction bases: 5. CDR3 bases: TGTGCCAGCAGTGAAGACAGGGGGCTTGGGGAAAAACTGTTTTTT. This codes for CASSEDRGLGEKLFF.

This chain links TRBV9 with TRBJ2-2; D perhaps matches TRBD2 (6 bases). CDR1 SGDLS and CDR2 YYNGEE come from the germline V gene. The CDR3 is 14 residues long. V gave up 0 bases and J gave up 7 bases, with 10 bases separating them. DNA for the CDR3: TGTGCCAGCAGCGTAGGACTAGGGGTCGGGGAGCTGTTTTTT. Its protein is CASSVGLGVGELFF.

V gene TRBV5-4 combines with J gene TRBJ1-2; 9 bases match TRBD1. CDR1 is SGHNT, CDR2 YYREEE, per germline (reference sequence). The V gene end was trimmed by 4 bases and the J gene end by 1 base; junction bases not matched to a gene: 5. The CDR3 runs 15 residues. CDR3 loop: CASSLGQGLNYGYTF. The CDR3 DNA follows: TGTGCCAGCAGCCTGGGACAGGGCCTTAACTATGGCTACACCTTC. Complete variable domain (other parts from reference TRBV5-4 and TRBJ1-2): ETGVTQSPTHLIKTRGQQVTLRCSSQSGHNTVSWYQQALGQGPQFIFQYYREEENGRGNFPPRFSGLQFPNYSSELNVNALELDDSALYLCASSLGQGLNYGYTFGSGTRLTVV.

This clone was seen only a few times. The rearrangement joins TRBV9 to TRBJ2-3, with 11 bases identical to TRBD1. J was trimmed by 6 bases and V by 4 bases; bases with no gene match: 10. The CDR3 spans 16 residues. CDR1 and CDR2 from the germline V gene are SGDLS and YYNGEE. The CDR3 spells CASSTRTGGLGDTQYF. The CDR3 DNA reads as TGTGCCAGCAGCACCCGGACAGGGGGCCTAGGGGATACGCAGTATTTT.